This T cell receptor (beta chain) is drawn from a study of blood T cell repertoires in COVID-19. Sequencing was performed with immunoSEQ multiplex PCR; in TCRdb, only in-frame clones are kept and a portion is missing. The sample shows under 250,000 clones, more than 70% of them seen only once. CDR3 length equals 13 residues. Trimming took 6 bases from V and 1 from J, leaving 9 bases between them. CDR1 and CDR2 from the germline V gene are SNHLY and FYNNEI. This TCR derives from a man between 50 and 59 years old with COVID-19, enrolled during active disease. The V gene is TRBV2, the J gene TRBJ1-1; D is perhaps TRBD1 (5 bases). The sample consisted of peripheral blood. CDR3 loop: CASRITGNTEAFF. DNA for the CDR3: TGTGCCAGCAGGATAACAGGGAACACTGAAGCTTTCTTT.